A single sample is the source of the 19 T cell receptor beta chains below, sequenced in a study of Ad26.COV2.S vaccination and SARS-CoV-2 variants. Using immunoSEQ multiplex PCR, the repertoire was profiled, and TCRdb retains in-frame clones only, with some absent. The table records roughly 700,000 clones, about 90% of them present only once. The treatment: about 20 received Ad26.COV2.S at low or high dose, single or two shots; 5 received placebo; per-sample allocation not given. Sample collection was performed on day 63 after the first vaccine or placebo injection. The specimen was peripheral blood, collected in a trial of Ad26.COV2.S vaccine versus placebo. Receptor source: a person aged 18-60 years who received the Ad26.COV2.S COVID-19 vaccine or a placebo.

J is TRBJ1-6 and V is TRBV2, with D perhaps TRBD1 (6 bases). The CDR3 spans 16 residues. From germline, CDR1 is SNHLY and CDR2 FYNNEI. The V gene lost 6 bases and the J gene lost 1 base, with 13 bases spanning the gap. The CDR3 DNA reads TGTGCCAGCAGCCGACAGGTTGGGTCCTATAATTCACCCCTCCACTTT. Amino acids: CASSRQVGSYNSPLHF. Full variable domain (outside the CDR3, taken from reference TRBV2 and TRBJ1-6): EPEVTQTPSHQVTQMGQEVILRCVPISNHLYFYWYRQILGQKVEFLVSFYNNEISEKSEIFDDQFSVERPDGSNFTLKIRSTKLEDSAMYFCASSRQVGSYNSPLHFGNGTRLTVT.

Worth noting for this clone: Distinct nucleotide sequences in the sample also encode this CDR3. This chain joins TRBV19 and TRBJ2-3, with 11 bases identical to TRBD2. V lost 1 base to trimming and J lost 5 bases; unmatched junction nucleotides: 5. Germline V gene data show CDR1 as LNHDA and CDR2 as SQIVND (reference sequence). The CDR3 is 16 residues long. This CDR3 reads CASSIGSGGAGDTQYF. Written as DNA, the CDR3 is TGTGCCAGTAGTATAGGTAGCGGGGGGGCGGGAGATACGCAGTATTTT.

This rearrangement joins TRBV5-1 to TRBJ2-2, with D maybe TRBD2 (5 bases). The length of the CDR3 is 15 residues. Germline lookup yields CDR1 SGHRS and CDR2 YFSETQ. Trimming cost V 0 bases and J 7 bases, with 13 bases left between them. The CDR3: CASSLAPGWSGELFF. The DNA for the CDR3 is TGCGCCAGCAGCTTGGCACCGGGGTGGAGCGGGGAGCTGTTTTTT.

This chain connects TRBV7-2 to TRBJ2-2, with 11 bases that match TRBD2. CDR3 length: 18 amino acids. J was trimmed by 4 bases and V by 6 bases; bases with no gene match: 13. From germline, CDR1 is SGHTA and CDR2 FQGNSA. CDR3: CASSPLLAGDSSTGELFF. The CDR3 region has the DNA TGTGCCAGCAGTCCCCTACTAGCGGGAGACTCGAGCACCGGGGAGCTGTTTTTT.

The CDR3 sequence: CASSHLDRVEQYF. CDR3 nucleotides: TGTGCCAGCAGCCACCTGGACAGGGTCGAGCAGTACTTC. V and J are TRBV3-1 (or the pseudogene TRBV3-2) and TRBJ2-7; 8 nucleotides agree with TRBD1. Germline CDR1 and CDR2: LGHDT and YNNKEL (reference sequence). The CDR3 runs 13 residues. J was trimmed by 6 bases and V by 3 bases; bases with no gene match: 4.

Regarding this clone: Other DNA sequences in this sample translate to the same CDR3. CDR3 DNA sequence: TGTGCCAGCTCACCACCCAGCTACGAGCAGTACTTC. Amino acids: CASSPPSYEQYF. The chain recombines TRBV18 with TRBJ2-7, with D unclear. Trimming took 0 bases from V and 3 from J, leaving 3 bases between them. CDR3 length equals 12 residues. Germline-derived CDR1 and CDR2 are KGHSH and LQKENI.

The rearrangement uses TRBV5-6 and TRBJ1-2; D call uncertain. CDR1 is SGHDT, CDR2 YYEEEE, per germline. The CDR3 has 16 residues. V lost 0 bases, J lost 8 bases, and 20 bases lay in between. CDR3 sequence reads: CASSLVGIRDATGYTF. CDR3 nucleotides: TGTGCCAGCAGCTTGGTGGGGATTAGAGACGCCACGGGCTACACCTTC.

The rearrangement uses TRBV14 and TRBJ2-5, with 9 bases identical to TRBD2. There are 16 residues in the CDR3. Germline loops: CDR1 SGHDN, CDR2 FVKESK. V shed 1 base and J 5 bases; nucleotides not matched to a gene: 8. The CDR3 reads CASSQVISGSWETQYF. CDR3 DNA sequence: TGTGCCAGCAGCCAAGTCATTAGCGGGAGCTGGGAGACCCAGTACTTC.

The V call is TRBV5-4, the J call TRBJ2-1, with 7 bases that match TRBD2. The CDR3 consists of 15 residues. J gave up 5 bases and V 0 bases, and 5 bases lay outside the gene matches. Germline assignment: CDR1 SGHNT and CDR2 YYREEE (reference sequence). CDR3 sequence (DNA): TGTGCCAGCAGCTTGGGGGGAGGGGTTAACAATGAGCAGTTCTTC. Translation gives CASSLGGGVNNEQFF.

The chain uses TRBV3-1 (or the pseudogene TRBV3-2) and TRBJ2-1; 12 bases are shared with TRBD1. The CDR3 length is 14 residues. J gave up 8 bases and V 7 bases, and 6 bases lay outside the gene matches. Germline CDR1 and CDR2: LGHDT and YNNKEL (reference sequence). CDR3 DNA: TGTGCCAGCACCCCGGGACAGGGGGCCTATGAGCAGTTCTTC. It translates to CASTPGQGAYEQFF.

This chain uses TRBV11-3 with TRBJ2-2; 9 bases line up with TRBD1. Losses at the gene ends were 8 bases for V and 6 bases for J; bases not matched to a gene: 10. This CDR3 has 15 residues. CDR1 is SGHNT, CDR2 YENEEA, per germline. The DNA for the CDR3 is TGTGCCAGCGGGGGGACAGGGTCGGGTTCCGGGGAGCTGTTTTTT. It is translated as CASGGTGSGSGELFF.

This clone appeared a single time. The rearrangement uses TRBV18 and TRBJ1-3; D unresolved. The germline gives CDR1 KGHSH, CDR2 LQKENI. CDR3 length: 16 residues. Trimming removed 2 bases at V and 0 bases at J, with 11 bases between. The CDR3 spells CASSPMGAGSGNTIYF. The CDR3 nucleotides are TGTGCCAGCTCACCAATGGGCGCCGGCTCTGGAAACACCATATATTTT.

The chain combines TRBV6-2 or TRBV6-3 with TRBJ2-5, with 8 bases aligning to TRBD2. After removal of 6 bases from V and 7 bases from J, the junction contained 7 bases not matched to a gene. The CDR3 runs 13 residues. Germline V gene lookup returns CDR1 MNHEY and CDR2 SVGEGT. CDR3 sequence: CASSLRGGGTQYF. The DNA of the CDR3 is TGTGCCAGCAGCCTTCGGGGGGGCGGGACCCAGTACTTC.

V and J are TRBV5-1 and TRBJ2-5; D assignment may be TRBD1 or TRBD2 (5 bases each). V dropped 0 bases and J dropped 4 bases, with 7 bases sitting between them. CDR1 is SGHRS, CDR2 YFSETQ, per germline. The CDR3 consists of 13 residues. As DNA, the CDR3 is TGCGCCAGCAGCTTGGCCGGGACAGAGACCCAGTACTTC. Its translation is CASSLAGTETQYF.

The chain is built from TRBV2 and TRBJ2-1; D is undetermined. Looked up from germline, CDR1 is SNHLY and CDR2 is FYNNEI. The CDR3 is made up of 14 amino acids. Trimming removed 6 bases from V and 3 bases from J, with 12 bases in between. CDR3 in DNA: TGTGCCAGCAGCGTACTGGGCGGCTACAATGAGCAGTTCTTC. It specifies CASSVLGGYNEQFF.

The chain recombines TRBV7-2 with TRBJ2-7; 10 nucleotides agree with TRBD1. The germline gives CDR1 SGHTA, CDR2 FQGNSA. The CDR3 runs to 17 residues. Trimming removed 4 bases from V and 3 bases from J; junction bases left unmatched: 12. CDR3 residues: CASSSRQGAREIYEQYF. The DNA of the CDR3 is TGTGCCAGCAGCTCCCGACAGGGGGCGAGGGAAATCTACGAGCAGTACTTC.

The CDR3 region is CASSPFRDRAGNTIYF. The CDR3 DNA sequence: TGTGCCAGCTCACCTTTCCGGGACAGGGCTGGAAACACCATATATTTT. The J gene is TRBJ1-3, the V gene TRBV18; 9 bases match TRBD1. Germline-derived CDR1 and CDR2 are KGHSH and LQKENI. V was clipped by 3 bases and J by 2 bases; unmatched bases: 5. This CDR3 is built from 16 residues.

The CDR3 here is CASSLGPEGAGTF. In DNA, the CDR3 is TGTGCCAGCAGCTTAGGCCCAGAGGGGGCGGGCACCTTC. The chain is built from TRBV7-2 and TRBJ1-2, with TRBD1 identical over 7 bases. CDR1 SGHTA and CDR2 FQGNSA come from the germline V gene. This CDR3 spans 13 amino acids. V dropped 1 base and J dropped 13; count of bases not matched to a gene: 9.

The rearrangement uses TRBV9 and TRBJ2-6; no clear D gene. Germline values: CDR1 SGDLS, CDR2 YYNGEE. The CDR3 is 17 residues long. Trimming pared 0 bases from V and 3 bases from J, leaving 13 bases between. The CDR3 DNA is TGTGCCAGCAGCGTAGTACTCGTGTTAGGTGGGGCCAACGTCCTGACTTTC. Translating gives CASSVVLVLGGANVLTF.